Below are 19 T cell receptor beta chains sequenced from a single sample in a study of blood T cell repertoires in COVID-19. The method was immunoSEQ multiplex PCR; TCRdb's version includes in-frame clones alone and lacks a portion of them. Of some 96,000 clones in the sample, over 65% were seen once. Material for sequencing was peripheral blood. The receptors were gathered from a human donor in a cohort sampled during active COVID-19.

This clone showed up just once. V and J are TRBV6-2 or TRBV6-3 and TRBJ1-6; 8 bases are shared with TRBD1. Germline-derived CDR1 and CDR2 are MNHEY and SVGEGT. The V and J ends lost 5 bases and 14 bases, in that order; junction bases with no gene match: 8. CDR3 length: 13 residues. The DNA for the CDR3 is TGTGCCAGCAGTATGACAGGGGATCGGACCCTCCACTTT. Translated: CASSMTGDRTLHF.

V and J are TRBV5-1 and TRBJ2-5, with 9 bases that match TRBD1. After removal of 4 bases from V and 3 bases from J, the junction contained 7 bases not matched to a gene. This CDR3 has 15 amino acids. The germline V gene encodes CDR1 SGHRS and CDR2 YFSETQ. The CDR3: CASSPSGTGKETQYF. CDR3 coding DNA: TGCGCCAGCAGCCCATCCGGGACAGGGAAAGAGACCCAGTACTTC.

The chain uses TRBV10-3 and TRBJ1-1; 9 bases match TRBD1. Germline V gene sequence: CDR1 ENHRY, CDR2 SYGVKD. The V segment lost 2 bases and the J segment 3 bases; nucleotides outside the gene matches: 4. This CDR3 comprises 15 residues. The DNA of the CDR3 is TGTGCCATCAGTGAGGGACAGGGGAGGCACACTGAAGCTTTCTTT. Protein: CAISEGQGRHTEAFF.

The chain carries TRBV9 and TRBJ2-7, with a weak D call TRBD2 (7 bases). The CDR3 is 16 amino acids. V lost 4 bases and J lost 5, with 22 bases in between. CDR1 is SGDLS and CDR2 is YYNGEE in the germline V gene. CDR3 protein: CASSLNVGGPMDEQYF. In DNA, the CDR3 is TGTGCCAGCAGCTTAAATGTGGGGGGGCCTATGGACGAGCAGTACTTC.

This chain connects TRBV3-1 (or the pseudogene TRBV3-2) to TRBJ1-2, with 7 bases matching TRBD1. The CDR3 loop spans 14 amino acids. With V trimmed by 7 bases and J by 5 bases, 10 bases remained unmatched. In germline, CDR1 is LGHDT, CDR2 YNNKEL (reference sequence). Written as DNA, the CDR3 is TGTGCCAGCACTCCCGGCAGGGGGAGATATGGCTACACCTTC. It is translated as CASTPGRGRYGYTF.

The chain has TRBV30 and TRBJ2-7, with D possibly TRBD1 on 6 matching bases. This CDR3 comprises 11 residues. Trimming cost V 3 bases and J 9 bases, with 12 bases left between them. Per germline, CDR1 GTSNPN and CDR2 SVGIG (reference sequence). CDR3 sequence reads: CAWSLGQSQYF. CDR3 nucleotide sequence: TGTGCCTGGAGCCTCGGACAGTCGCAGTACTTC.

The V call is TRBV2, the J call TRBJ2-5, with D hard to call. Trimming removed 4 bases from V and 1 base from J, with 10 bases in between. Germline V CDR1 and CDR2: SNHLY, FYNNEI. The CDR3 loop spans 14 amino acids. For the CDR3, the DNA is TGTGCCAGCAGTGTAAGACTTAGCCAAGAGACCCAGTACTTC. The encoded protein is CASSVRLSQETQYF.

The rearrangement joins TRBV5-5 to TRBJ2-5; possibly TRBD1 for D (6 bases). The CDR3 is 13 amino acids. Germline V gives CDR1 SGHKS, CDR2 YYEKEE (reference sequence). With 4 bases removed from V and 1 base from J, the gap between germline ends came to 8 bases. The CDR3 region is CASSTRGQETQYF. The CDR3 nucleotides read TGTGCCAGCAGCACCAGGGGCCAAGAGACCCAGTACTTC.

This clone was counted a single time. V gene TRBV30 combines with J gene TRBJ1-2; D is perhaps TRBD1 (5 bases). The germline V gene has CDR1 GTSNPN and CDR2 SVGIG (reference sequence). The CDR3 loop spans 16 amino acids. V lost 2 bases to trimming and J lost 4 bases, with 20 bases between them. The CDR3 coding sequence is TGTGCCTGGAGTAGGGGCCCGCCAGGGTTGGGCTATGGCTACACCTTC. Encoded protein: CAWSRGPPGLGYGYTF.

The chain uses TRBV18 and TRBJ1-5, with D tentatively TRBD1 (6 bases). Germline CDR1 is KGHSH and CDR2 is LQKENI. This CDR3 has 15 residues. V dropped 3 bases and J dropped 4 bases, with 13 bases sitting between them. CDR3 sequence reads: CASSPPGTKNQPQHF. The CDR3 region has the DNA TGTGCCAGCTCACCCCCTGGGACAAAGAATCAGCCCCAGCATTTT.

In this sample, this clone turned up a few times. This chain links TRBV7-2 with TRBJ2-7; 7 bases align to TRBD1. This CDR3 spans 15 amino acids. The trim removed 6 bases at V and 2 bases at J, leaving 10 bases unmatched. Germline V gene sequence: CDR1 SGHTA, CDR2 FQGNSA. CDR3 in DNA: TGTGCCAGCAGTCGTACGGGACAGATGGCCTACGAGCAGTACTTC. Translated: CASSRTGQMAYEQYF.

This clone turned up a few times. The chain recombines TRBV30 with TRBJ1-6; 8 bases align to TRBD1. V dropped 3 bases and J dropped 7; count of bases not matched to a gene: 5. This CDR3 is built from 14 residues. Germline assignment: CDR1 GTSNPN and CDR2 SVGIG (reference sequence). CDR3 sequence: CAWSSGTGNSPLHF. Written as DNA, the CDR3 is TGTGCCTGGAGCTCCGGGACAGGCAATTCACCCCTCCACTTT.

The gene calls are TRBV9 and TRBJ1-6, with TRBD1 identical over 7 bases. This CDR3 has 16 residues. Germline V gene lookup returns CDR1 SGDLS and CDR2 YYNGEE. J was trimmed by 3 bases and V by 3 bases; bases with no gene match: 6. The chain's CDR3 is CASSAEQGNYNSPLHF. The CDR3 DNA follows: TGTGCCAGCAGCGCGGAACAGGGGAACTATAATTCACCCCTCCACTTT. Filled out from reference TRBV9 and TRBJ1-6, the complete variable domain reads DSGVTQTPKHLITATGQRVTLRCSPRSGDLSVYWYQQSLDQGLQFLIQYYNGEERAKGNILERFSAQQFPDLHSELNLSSLELGDSALYFCASSAEQGNYNSPLHFGNGTRLTVT.

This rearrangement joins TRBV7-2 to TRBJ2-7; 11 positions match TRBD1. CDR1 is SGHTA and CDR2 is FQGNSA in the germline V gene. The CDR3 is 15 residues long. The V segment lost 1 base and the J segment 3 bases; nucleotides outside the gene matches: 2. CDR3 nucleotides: TGTGCCAGCAGCTTAGGGACAGGGGGCCTCTACGAGCAGTACTTC. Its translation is CASSLGTGGLYEQYF.

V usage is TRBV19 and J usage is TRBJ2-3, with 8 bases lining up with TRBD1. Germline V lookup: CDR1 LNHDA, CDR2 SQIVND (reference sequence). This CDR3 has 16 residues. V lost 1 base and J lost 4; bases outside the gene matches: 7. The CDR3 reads CASSIGTGYTPDTQYF. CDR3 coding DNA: TGTGCCAGTAGTATAGGGACAGGGTATACACCAGATACGCAGTATTTT.

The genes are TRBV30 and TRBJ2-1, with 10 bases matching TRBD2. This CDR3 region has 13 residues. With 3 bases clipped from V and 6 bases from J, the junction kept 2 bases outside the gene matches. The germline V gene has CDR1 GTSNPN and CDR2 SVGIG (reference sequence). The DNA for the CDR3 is TGTGCCTGGAGGTTAGCGGGAGGCAATGAGCAGTTCTTC. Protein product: CAWRLAGGNEQFF.

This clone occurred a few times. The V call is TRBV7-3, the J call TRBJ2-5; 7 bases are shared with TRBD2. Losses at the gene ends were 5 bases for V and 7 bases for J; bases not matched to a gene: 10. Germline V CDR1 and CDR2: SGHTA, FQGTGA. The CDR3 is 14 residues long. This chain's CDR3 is CASSPLGRGGTQYF. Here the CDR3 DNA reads TGTGCCAGCAGCCCCCTGGGGAGGGGAGGGACCCAGTACTTC.

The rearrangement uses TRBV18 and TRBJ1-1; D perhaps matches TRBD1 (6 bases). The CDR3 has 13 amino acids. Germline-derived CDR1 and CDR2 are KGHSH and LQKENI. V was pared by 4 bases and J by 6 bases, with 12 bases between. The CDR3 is CASSQQDRSEAFF. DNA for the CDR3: TGTGCCAGCTCACAACAAGACAGGTCTGAAGCTTTCTTT.

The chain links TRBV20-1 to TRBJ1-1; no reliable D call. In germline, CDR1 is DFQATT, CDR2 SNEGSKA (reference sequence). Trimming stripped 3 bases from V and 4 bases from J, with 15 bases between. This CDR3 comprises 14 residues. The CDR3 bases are TGCAGTGCTAGTTCCGGGATCGTTGCCACTGAAGCTTTCTTT. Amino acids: CSASSGIVATEAFF.